Sequencing of this TCR beta chain was carried out in a study of blood T cell repertoires in COVID-19. Across the whole study: PBMCs, B-cell-depleted T cells, or T cells provided the cDNA or gDNA that made up the material.

Per the original data handling: Amplification of reference gene primers provided the estimated nucleated cell counts. The repertoire was sequenced with immunoSEQ multiplex PCR; TCRdb's copy has only in-frame clones and lacks some. V, J and clone size are taken as reported in that table, and D and trimming were inferred from the DNA itself. Of under 300,000 clones in the sample, 85% were seen once. The CDR3 is made up of 15 amino acids. The V segment lost 7 bases and the J segment 1 base; nucleotides outside the gene matches: 8. Per germline, CDR1 MNHEY and CDR2 SVGAGI. This sequence originates from a woman aged 55-69 years with active or convalescent COVID-19. Material for sequencing was peripheral blood. This chain connects TRBV6-5 to TRBJ1-1; TRBD1 matches at 8 bases. The CDR3 coding sequence is TGTGCCAGCACCCGGACAGGGAACGGGAACACTGAAGCTTTCTTT. Residues: CASTRTGNGNTEAFF.